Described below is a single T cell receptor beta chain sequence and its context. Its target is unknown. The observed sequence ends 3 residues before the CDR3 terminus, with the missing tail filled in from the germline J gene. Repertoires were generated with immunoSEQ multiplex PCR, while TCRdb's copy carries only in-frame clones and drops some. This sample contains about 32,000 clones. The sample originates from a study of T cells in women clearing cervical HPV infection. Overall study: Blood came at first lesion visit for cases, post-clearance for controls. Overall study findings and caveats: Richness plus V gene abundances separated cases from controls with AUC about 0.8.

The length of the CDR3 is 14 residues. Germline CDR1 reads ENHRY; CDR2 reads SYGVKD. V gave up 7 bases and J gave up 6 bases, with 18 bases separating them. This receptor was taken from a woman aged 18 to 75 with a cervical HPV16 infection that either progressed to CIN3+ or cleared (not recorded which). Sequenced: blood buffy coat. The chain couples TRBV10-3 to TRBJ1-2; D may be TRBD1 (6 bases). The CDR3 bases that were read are TGTGCCATCAAGACCGCGACAGGACCCAATGGC. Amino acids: CAIKTATGPNG. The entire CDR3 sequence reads CAIKTATGPNGYTF.